This record covers a single T cell receptor beta chain. Its antigen remains unidentified. This sample is drawn from a study of OX40 agonist ivuxolimab in advanced cancers. Study context: Intravenous ivuxolimab at 0.01 to 10 mg/kg was given to patients every 2 weeks. Regarding the study as a whole: Among the least clonally expanded were partial responders at 0.1-3.0 mg/kg.

Using immunoSEQ multiplex PCR, the repertoire was profiled, and TCRdb retains in-frame clones only, with some absent. The sample holds around 20,000 clones, roughly four fifths seen once. The CDR3 covers 15 residues. Germline values: CDR1 SGDLS, CDR2 YYNGEE. J gave up 4 bases and V 3 bases, and 5 bases lay outside the gene matches. The receptor was derived from an adult with an advanced solid tumor such as melanoma, head and neck, liver or kidney cancer. Sequenced here: CD4+ or CD8+ T cells sorted from blood, sampled in a trial of the OX40 agonist ivuxolimab. The chain links TRBV9 to TRBJ2-5; 11 bases are a match to TRBD1. The CDR3 loop is CASSDGTGGGETQYF. CDR3 nucleotides: TGTGCCAGCAGCGATGGGACAGGGGGAGGAGAGACCCAGTACTTC.